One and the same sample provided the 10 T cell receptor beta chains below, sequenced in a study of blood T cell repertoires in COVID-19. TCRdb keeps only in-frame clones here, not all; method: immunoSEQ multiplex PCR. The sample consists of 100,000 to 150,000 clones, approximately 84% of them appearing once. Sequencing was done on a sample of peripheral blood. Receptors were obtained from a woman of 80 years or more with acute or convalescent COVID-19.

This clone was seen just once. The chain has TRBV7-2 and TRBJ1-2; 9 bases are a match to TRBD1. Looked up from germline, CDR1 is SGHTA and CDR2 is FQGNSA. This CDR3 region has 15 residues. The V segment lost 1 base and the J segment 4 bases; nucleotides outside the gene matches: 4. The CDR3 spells CASSLGGQGVYGYTF. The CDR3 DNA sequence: TGTGCCAGCAGCTTAGGGGGACAGGGTGTCTATGGCTACACCTTC. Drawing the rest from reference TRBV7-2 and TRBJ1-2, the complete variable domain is GAGVSQSPSNKVTEKGKDVELRCDPISGHTALYWYRQSLGQGLEFLIYFQGNSAPDKSGLPSDRFSAERTGGSVSTLTIQRTQQEDSAVYLCASSLGGQGVYGYTFGSGTRLTVV.

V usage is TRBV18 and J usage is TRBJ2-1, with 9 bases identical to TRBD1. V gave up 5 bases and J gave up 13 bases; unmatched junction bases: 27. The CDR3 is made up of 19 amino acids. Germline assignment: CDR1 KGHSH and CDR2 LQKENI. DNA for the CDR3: TGTGCCAGCTCAGATACCGCCGGGACAGGGAAAGGAGCTCGAACCCCTCAGTTCTTC. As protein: CASSDTAGTGKGARTPQFF.

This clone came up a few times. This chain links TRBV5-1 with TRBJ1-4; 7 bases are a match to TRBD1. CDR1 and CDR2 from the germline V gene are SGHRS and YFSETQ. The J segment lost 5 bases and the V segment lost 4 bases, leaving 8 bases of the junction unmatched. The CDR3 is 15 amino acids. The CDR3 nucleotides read TGCGCCAGCAGCCAACAGGGGCGGGAAAATGAAAAACTGTTTTTT. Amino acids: CASSQQGRENEKLFF.

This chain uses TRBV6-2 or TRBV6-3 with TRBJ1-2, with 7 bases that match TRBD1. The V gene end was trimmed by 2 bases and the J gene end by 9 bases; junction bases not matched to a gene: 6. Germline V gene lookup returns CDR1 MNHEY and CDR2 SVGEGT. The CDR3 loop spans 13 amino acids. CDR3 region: CASSYPNRGSYTF. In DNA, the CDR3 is TGTGCCAGCAGTTACCCCAACAGGGGAAGCTACACCTTC.

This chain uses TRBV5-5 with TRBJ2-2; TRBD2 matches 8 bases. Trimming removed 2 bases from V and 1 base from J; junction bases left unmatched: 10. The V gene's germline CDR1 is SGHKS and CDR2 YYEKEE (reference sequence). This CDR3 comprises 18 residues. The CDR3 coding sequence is TGTGCCAGCAGCTTTGGAGGATCGGGAGGGTGGAACACCGGGGAGCTGTTTTTT. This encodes CASSFGGSGGWNTGELFF.

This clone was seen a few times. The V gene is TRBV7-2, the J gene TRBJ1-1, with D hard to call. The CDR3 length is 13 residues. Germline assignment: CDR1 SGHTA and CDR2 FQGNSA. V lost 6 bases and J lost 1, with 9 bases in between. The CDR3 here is CASSRDWNTEAFF. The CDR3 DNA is TGTGCCAGCAGTCGAGACTGGAACACTGAAGCTTTCTTT.

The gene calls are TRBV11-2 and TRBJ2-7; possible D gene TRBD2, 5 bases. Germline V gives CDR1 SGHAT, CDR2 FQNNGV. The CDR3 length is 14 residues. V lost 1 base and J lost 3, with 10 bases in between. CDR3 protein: CASSLVLGNYEQYF. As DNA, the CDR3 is TGTGCCAGCAGCTTAGTACTAGGGAACTACGAGCAGTACTTC.

This CDR3 is CASSQDLAGGFYEQYF. The CDR3 DNA reads as TGCGCCAGCAGCCAAGATCTGGCAGGGGGCTTCTACGAGCAGTACTTC. The rearrangement uses TRBV4-3 and TRBJ2-7, with TRBD1 matching over 8 bases. The trim removed 0 bases at V and 3 bases at J, leaving 7 bases unmatched. Germline V gene lookup returns CDR1 LGHNA and CDR2 YSLEER. The CDR3 has 16 amino acids.

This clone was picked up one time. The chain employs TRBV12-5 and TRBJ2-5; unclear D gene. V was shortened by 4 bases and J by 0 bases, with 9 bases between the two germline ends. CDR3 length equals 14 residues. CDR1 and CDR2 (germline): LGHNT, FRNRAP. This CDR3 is CASGWSRYQETQYF. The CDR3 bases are TGTGCTAGTGGTTGGAGCCGATACCAAGAGACCCAGTACTTC.

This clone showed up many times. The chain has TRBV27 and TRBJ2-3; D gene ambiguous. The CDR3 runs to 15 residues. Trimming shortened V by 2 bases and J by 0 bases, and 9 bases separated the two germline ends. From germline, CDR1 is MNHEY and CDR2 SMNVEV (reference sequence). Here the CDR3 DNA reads TGTGCCAGCAGTTTAGGCTTTTCTAGCACAGATACGCAGTATTTT. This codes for CASSLGFSSTDTQYF.